The 19 T cell receptor beta chains below all came from one sample that was sequenced in a study of CD8+CD57+ T cells in acquired aplastic anemia. Sequenced patients had shown CD8+CD57+ cell expansion by flow cytometry. Genomic DNA provided the template from which TCR beta VDJ and CDR3 profiles were obtained. TCRdb re-derived calls from the reads in MiXCR, one entry per CDR3 protein. The sample has around 430,000 distinct CDR3 sequences; less than 35% are singletons. The specimen sequenced was sorted CD4+, CD8+, or CD8+CD57+ T cells (not recorded which) from PBMCs. Source of these receptors: a human donor with aplastic anemia.

This chain connects TRBV25-1 to TRBJ2-4; D not resolved. V dropped 8 bases and J dropped 7 bases, with 18 bases sitting between them. Germline lookup yields CDR1 MGHDK and CDR2 SYGVNS. The CDR3 loop spans 14 amino acids. The CDR3 loop is CASRDSGGINIQYF. The CDR3 DNA follows: TGTGCCAGCCGAGATTCGGGTGGGATTAACATTCAGTACTTC.

This clonotype was detected ten times or more. V gene TRBV15 combines with J gene TRBJ2-2; D tentatively fits TRBD1 or TRBD2 (6 bases each). Trimming removed 1 base at V and 6 bases at J, with 15 bases between. Germline V gene data show CDR1 as LNHNV and CDR2 as YYDKDF (reference sequence). The CDR3 covers 16 residues. The CDR3 bases are TGTGCCACCAGCAGAGGGGGGGCTAGCCTGTCCGGGGAGCTGTTTTTT. The encoded protein is CATSRGGASLSGELFF.

In this sample, this clonotype turned up many times. The rearrangement joins TRBV9 to TRBJ2-7; 9 positions match TRBD1. CDR3 length: 14 amino acids. The germline V gene has CDR1 SGDLS and CDR2 YYNGEE. The V and J ends lost 4 bases and 2 bases, in that order; junction bases with no gene match: 4. The CDR3 reads CASSPGTGPYEQYF. The CDR3 region has the DNA TGTGCCAGCAGCCCTGGGACAGGGCCCTACGAGCAGTACTTC.

This clonotype has more than one count but fewer than ten. The chain is built from TRBV6-2 or TRBV6-3 and TRBJ1-3; 7 positions match TRBD1. The V gene's germline CDR1 is MNHEY and CDR2 SVGEGT. V trimming: 5 bases; J trimming: 5 bases; junction bases outside the gene matches: 9. This CDR3 region has 15 residues. The CDR3 loop is CASSPKRDSRNTIYF. CDR3 DNA: TGTGCCAGCAGTCCCAAACGGGACAGCCGAAACACCATATATTTT.

This rearrangement joins TRBV29-1 to TRBJ2-1; TRBD2 agrees at 12 bases. Germline assignment: CDR1 SQVTM and CDR2 ANQGSEA. V lost 3 bases to trimming and J lost 10 bases; unmatched junction nucleotides: 7. This CDR3 region has 14 residues. As DNA, the CDR3 is TGCAGCGTTGATTCCCTAGCGGGGGGGGGGGAGCAGTTCTTC. This codes for CSVDSLAGGGEQFF.

This clonotype turned up a few times. The chain combines TRBV20-1 with TRBJ2-5; 7 bases are a match to TRBD2. Trimming at V came to 3 bases and at J to 1 base, leaving 5 bases not matched to a gene. The CDR3 sequence is 14 residues long. From germline, CDR1 is DFQATT and CDR2 SNEGSKA (reference sequence). CDR3 loop: CSASPLAVQETQYF. Here the CDR3 DNA reads TGCAGTGCTAGCCCTCTAGCGGTCCAAGAGACCCAGTACTTC.

On this clonotype: This may be a read error: a much more frequent sequence differs by one nucleotide. The genes are TRBV25-1 and TRBJ2-1; D may be TRBD1 or TRBD2 (5 bases each). The V gene's germline CDR1 is MGHDK and CDR2 SYGVNS. CDR3 length equals 16 residues. The DNA of the CDR3 is TGTGCCACCAGTGGTCCCAAGGGACCCCCCTACAATGAGCAGTTCTTC. Its translation is CATSGPKGPPYNEQFF. Complete variable domain (other parts from reference TRBV25-1 and TRBJ2-1): EADIYQTPRYLVIGTGKKITLECSQTMGHDKMYWYQQDPGMELHLIHYSYGVNSTEKGDLSSESTVSRIRTEHFPLTLESARPSHTSQYLCATSGPKGPPYNEQFFGPGTRLTVL.

This clonotype was recorded at least ten times. The chain employs TRBV4-1 and TRBJ2-7; 7 nucleotides match TRBD1. The CDR3 loop spans 15 amino acids. Germline CDR1 and CDR2: MGHRA and YSYEKL. With V trimmed by 1 base and J by 2 bases, 5 bases remained unmatched. The CDR3 coding sequence is TGCGCCAGCAGCCAAGTACAGGGGATCGCCTACGAGCAGTACTTC. This gives the protein CASSQVQGIAYEQYF.

The chain recombines TRBV10-3 with TRBJ1-4, with D uncertain. This CDR3 is 12 amino acids long. Trimming took 10 bases from V and 4 from J, leaving 10 bases between them. Germline CDR1 reads ENHRY; CDR2 reads SYGVKD. CDR3: CASGQINEKLFF. The CDR3 DNA sequence: TGTGCCAGCGGCCAGATTAATGAAAAACTGTTTTTT.

This sequence joins TRBV20-1 and TRBJ1-2; 8 bases fit TRBD1. CDR3 length equals 15 residues. Germline CDR1 and CDR2: DFQATT and SNEGSKA (reference sequence). V was clipped by 8 bases and J by 0 bases; unmatched bases: 11. CDR3 in amino acids: CSSTGALLANYGYTF. DNA for the CDR3: TGCAGTTCGACAGGGGCCCTACTAGCTAACTATGGCTACACCTTC.

This chain links TRBV9 with TRBJ1-2; maybe TRBD1 (5 bases). This CDR3 spans 13 amino acids. Per the germline V gene, CDR1 is SGDLS and CDR2 is YYNGEE. Deletions cut 9 bases from V and 0 bases from J, with 12 bases between. This CDR3 is CAKNGDANYGYTF. The CDR3 nucleotides read TGTGCCAAAAACGGGGACGCTAACTATGGCTACACCTTC.

In regard to this clonotype: A much larger clone lies one base from this, so it may be a read error. The V gene is TRBV5-1, the J gene TRBJ1-6, with D possibly TRBD1 on 5 matching bases. CDR1 is SGHRS and CDR2 is YFSETQ in the germline V gene. The CDR3 is made up of 14 amino acids. The CDR3 here is CASSLGQWNSPLRF. The CDR3 region has the DNA TGCGCCAGCAGCTTGGGACAGTGGAATTCACCCCTCCGCTTT.

Many counts were recorded for this clonotype. CDR3 bases: TGTGCCAGCAGCGAGGGGCCCGGGAAGGACCAGCCCCAGCATTTT. Its protein is CASSEGPGKDQPQHF. The rearrangement joins TRBV9 to TRBJ1-5, with D perhaps TRBD1 (5 bases). This CDR3 spans 15 amino acids. The V gene's germline CDR1 is SGDLS and CDR2 YYNGEE. V was clipped by 3 bases and J by 7 bases, with 17 bases between them.

This clonotype came up many times. This chain's CDR3 is CATSEAGQGKPQHF. The CDR3 bases are TGTGCCACCAGTGAGGCGGGACAGGGGAAGCCCCAGCATTTT. This chain links TRBV24-1 with TRBJ1-5; TRBD1 aligns across 10 bases. V was clipped by 4 bases and J by 8 bases; unmatched bases: 4. Germline CDR1 KGHDR, CDR2 SFDVKD. The length of the CDR3 is 14 residues.

The sample holds one count of this clonotype. This may stem from a read error, because a much larger clone lies one nucleotide away. V is TRBV20-1 and J is TRBJ1-1; D ambiguous. Germline CDR1 and CDR2: DFQATT and SNEGSKA (reference sequence). The CDR3 totals 12 residues. As DNA, the CDR3 is TGCAGTGCACCGGAGGAGGGCACTGGAGCTTTCTTT. Translation gives CSAPEEGTGAFF.

The rearrangement joins TRBV11-1 to TRBJ1-3, with a tentative D call TRBD1 (5 bases). The CDR3 extends over 17 amino acids. V shed 4 bases and J shed 0 bases, with 16 bases lying between them. Germline-derived CDR1 and CDR2 are SGHAT and FQDESV (reference sequence). DNA of the CDR3: TGTGCCAGCAGCTCGCCACCGGGACTCAACTCTGGAAACACCATATATTTT. It translates to CASSSPPGLNSGNTIYF.

CDR3 region: CASSETGWPGELFF. In DNA, the CDR3 is TGTGCCAGCAGTGAAACAGGGTGGCCTGGGGAGCTGTTTTTT. The chain combines TRBV2 with TRBJ2-2, with D perhaps matching TRBD1 (6 bases). The CDR3 covers 14 residues. Germline V gene data show CDR1 as SNHLY and CDR2 as FYNNEI. V was clipped by 2 bases and J by 8 bases, with 12 bases between them.

The chain carries TRBV20-1 and TRBJ2-7; 8 positions agree with TRBD2. The CDR3 contains 15 residues. J lost 3 bases, V lost 0 bases, and 7 bases had no gene match. Per the germline V gene, CDR1 is DFQATT and CDR2 is SNEGSKA (reference sequence). The CDR3 bases are TGCAGTGCTAGAGACCAAGGACTAGCAGGCTACGAGCAGTACTTC. This sequence encodes CSARDQGLAGYEQYF.

The chain employs TRBV12-3 or TRBV12-4 and TRBJ1-1; 10 bases are shared with TRBD1. The length of the CDR3 is 17 residues. Trimming cost V 3 bases and J 10 bases; bases outside gene matches: 17. DNA of the CDR3: TGTGCCAGCAGTTTCCCCATGTCAGGGGCGACAGGGGGCAGAGCTTTCTTT. It yields the protein CASSFPMSGATGGRAFF.